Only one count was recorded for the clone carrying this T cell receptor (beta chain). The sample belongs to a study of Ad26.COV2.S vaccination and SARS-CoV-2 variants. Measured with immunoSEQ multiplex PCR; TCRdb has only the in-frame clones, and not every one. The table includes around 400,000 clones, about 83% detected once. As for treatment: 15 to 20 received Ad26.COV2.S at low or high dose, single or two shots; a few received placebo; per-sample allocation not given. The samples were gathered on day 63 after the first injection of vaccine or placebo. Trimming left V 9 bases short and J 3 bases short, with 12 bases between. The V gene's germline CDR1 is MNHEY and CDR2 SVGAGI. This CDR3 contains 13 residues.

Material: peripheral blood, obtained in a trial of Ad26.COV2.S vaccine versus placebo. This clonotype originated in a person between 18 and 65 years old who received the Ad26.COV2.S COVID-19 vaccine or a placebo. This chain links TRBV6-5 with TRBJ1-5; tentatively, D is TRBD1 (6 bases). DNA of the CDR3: TGTGCCAGTTCGGACAGTAACAATCAGCCCCAGCATTTT. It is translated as CASSDSNNQPQHF.